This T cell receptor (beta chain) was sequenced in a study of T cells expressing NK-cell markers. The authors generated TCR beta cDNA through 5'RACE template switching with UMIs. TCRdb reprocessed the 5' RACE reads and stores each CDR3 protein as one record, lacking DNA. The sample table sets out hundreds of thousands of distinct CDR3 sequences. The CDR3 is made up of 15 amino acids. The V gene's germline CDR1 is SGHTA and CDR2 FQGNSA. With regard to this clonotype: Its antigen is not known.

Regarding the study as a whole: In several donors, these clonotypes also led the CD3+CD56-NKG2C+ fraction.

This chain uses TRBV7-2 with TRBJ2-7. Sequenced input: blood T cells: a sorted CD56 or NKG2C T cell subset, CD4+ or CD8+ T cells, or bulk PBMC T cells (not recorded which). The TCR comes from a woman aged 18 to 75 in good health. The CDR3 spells CASSSPTDGYYEQYF.